One sample yielded the 18 T cell receptor beta chains listed below, sequenced in a study of neoadjuvant nivolumab and ipilimumab in lung cancer. Sequencing used immunoSEQ multiplex PCR; TCRdb keeps in-frame clones, though not all of them. The sample consists of 40,000 to 60,000 clones, around 89% of them appearing once. Sequencing used blood, obtained before neoadjuvant nivolumab, alone or with ipilimumab. The receptors originated from an adult with non-small cell lung cancer. Some clones in this sample may be carry-over from other donors' samples.

This clone showed up just a few times. The chain carries TRBV6-6 and TRBJ2-7; 10 bases are a match to TRBD1. V lost 6 bases and J lost 0; bases outside the gene matches: 2. Germline assignment: CDR1 MNHNY and CDR2 SVGAGI (reference sequence). CDR3 length: 14 amino acids. The CDR3 nucleotides are TGTGCCAGCAGGACAGGGGGCGGCTCCTACGAGCAGTACTTC. It is translated as CASRTGGGSYEQYF.

This chain connects TRBV7-9 to TRBJ1-2; D is uncertain. Germline CDR1 is SEHNR and CDR2 is FQNEAQ (reference sequence). The CDR3 contains 13 residues. Trimming cost V 4 bases and J 10 bases, with 16 bases left between them. CDR3 amino acids: CASSSVSLEAYTF. For the CDR3, the DNA is TGTGCCAGCAGCTCGGTGTCTTTGGAGGCCTACACCTTC.

Here the CDR3 reads CASRKSDTQYF. CDR3 nucleotides: TGCGCCAGCAGGAAATCAGATACGCAGTATTTT. The chain uses TRBV5-1 and TRBJ2-3, with D unclear. The CDR3 consists of 11 residues. Trimming took off 5 bases at V and 4 bases at J, with 5 bases between the two ends. The V gene's germline CDR1 is SGHRS and CDR2 YFSETQ.

The gene calls are TRBV25-1 and TRBJ2-3; D gene unclear. Germline V gene data show CDR1 as MGHDK and CDR2 as SYGVNS. This CDR3 is built from 13 residues. V dropped 0 bases and J dropped 5 bases, with 6 bases sitting between them. The CDR3 DNA is TGTGCCAGCAGTGAATATCTCAGAGATACGCAGTATTTT. Translated, it gives CASSEYLRDTQYF.

This chain joins TRBV11-2 and TRBJ2-2; 11 bases fit TRBD2. Germline CDR1 reads SGHAT; CDR2 reads FQNNGV. Unmatched junction bases numbered 2, after V lost 2 bases and J lost 3 bases. The CDR3 sequence is 16 residues long. CDR3 protein: CASSLILAGDTGELFF. The CDR3 DNA follows: TGTGCCAGCAGCTTAATACTAGCGGGAGACACCGGGGAGCTGTTTTTT.

This chain joins TRBV19 and TRBJ1-1; no clear D. The CDR3 sequence is 14 residues long. Germline V lookup: CDR1 LNHDA, CDR2 SQIVND (reference sequence). The V end was cut by 3 bases, the J end by 0 bases, with 8 bases between. CDR3 DNA sequence: TGTGCCAGTAGTATCAAACCGCTGAACACTGAAGCTTTCTTT. Translated: CASSIKPLNTEAFF.

This clone was recorded only once. For the CDR3, the DNA is TGTGCCAGCAGTGGGAGGCCAGATACGCAGTATTTT. This translates into CASSGRPDTQYF. The rearrangement joins TRBV2 to TRBJ2-3; TRBD2 might be the D (5 bases). Per germline, CDR1 SNHLY and CDR2 FYNNEI. The CDR3 runs to 12 residues. V was trimmed by 4 bases and J by 4 bases, leaving 6 bases between them. The variable domain in full, with the rest retrieved from reference TRBV2 and TRBJ2-3, is EPEVTQTPSHQVTQMGQEVILRCVPISNHLYFYWYRQILGQKVEFLVSFYNNEISEKSEIFDDQFSVERPDGSNFTLKIRSTKLEDSAMYFCASSGRPDTQYFGPGTRLTVL.

The chain is built from TRBV7-2 and TRBJ2-2; D is unclear. Germline CDR1 is SGHTA and CDR2 is FQGNSA. With 4 bases removed from V and 7 bases from J, the gap between germline ends came to 10 bases. This CDR3 region has 13 residues. The DNA for the CDR3 is TGTGCCAGCAGCTCCCTGCAAGGCGGGGAGCTGTTTTTT. Amino acid sequence: CASSSLQGGELFF.

V is TRBV6-4 and J is TRBJ2-5, with D tentatively TRBD1 (5 bases). Germline CDR1 reads MRHNA; CDR2 reads SNTAGT. CDR3 length: 13 amino acids. V lost 5 bases, J lost 4 bases, and 11 bases lay in between. CDR3 amino acids: CASSPGLGETQYF. DNA of the CDR3: TGTGCCAGCAGTCCAGGGTTGGGAGAGACCCAGTACTTC.

The chain employs TRBV6-5 and TRBJ2-5, with D unresolved. CDR1 is MNHEY and CDR2 is SVGAGI in the germline V gene. CDR3 length equals 13 residues. Trimming removed 6 bases at V and 2 bases at J, with 10 bases between. The chain's CDR3 is CASSPGRQETQYF. The CDR3 bases are TGTGCCAGCAGCCCTGGCAGGCAAGAGACCCAGTACTTC.

V usage is TRBV30 and J usage is TRBJ2-3; maybe TRBD2 (5 bases). V lost 5 bases to trimming and J lost 0 bases, with 18 bases between them. The length of the CDR3 is 16 residues. Germline CDR1 reads GTSNPN; CDR2 reads SVGIG (reference sequence). CDR3: CAWGTGPWTSTDTQYF. The CDR3 DNA follows: TGTGCCTGGGGCACCGGTCCTTGGACTAGCACAGATACGCAGTATTTT.

This rearrangement joins TRBV18 to TRBJ2-1; TRBD2 matches 9 bases. Germline CDR1 is KGHSH and CDR2 is LQKENI. The CDR3 has 16 residues. The trim removed 3 bases at V and 4 bases at J, leaving 7 bases unmatched. The CDR3 region is CASSPPASGKYNEQFF. Written as DNA, the CDR3 is TGTGCCAGCTCACCCCCTGCTAGCGGGAAGTACAATGAGCAGTTCTTC.

The chain combines TRBV2 with TRBJ2-7, with TRBD2 identical over 9 bases. The CDR3 runs 13 residues. Looked up from germline, CDR1 is SNHLY and CDR2 is FYNNEI. V lost 7 bases and J lost 3; bases outside the gene matches: 4. The CDR3 here is CASTALAGYEQYF. The CDR3 region has the DNA TGTGCCAGCACTGCACTAGCGGGCTACGAGCAGTACTTC.

CDR3: CASSIGDFQETQYF. In DNA form, the CDR3 reads TGTGCCAGTAGTATTGGGGACTTTCAAGAGACCCAGTACTTC. This chain uses TRBV19 with TRBJ2-5; D perhaps matches TRBD2 (6 bases). The CDR3 contains 14 residues. From germline, CDR1 is LNHDA and CDR2 SQIVND (reference sequence). V was trimmed by 3 bases and J by 2 bases, leaving 10 bases between them.

V gene TRBV29-1 combines with J gene TRBJ2-3; D tentatively reads TRBD1 or TRBD2 (5 bases each). The germline gives CDR1 SQVTM, CDR2 ANQGSEA. Trimming stripped 5 bases from V and 1 base from J, with 7 bases between. The CDR3 is made up of 12 amino acids. Here the CDR3 reads CSVRGGTDTQYF. The CDR3 nucleotides are TGCAGCGTTCGGGGCGGCACAGATACGCAGTATTTT.

The V gene is TRBV7-6, the J gene TRBJ2-7; D is undetermined. CDR1 is SGHVS and CDR2 is FNYEAQ in the germline V gene. The CDR3 totals 14 residues. V shed 1 base and J shed 4 bases, with 11 bases lying between them. The CDR3 reads CASSLVPGDYEQYF. The CDR3 coding sequence is TGTGCCAGCAGCTTAGTTCCCGGAGATTACGAGCAGTACTTC.

The chain uses TRBV5-1 and TRBJ2-3, with D unclear. V lost 0 bases and J 2 bases, leaving 10 bases between the germline ends. CDR3 size: 15 residues. Germline V gene data show CDR1 as SGHRS and CDR2 as YFSETQ. CDR3 DNA: TGCGCCAGCAGCTTGGTGGGCAGTGACACAGATACGCAGTATTTT. This sequence encodes CASSLVGSDTDTQYF.

Concerning this clone itself: Relative to the germline gene, one junction end is altered; a read error may explain this. The chain uses TRBV7-7 and TRBJ2-2; D not resolved. In germline, CDR1 is SSHAT, CDR2 FNYEAQ (reference sequence). The CDR3 is made up of 13 amino acids. The DNA for the CDR3 is TGTGCTAGCAGCTTAGTGGCCTCCGCGGAGCTGTTTTTT. Its protein is CASSLVASAELFF.